The rows below give T cell receptor beta chains drawn from one sample of a study of shared clonotypes between healthy human individuals. Method: immunoSEQ multiplex PCR; TCRdb's copy keeps in-frame clones and lacks some. The data contain about half a million clones, around 80% of them singletons. The sample taken for sequencing was PBMCs. The receptors derive from a middle-aged woman in good health. Some clones in this sample may be carry-over from other donors' samples. CDR3s include the opening cysteine and the closing phenylalanine or tryptophan. A D gene is named only where the DNA matches it firmly.

D	J	V	DNA	CDR3
TRBD2	TRBJ2-3	TRBV7-3	TGTGCCAGCAGTCGTCAGGCGGGAGAGCAGTATTTT	CASSRQAGEQYF
-	TRBJ2-5	TRBV5-1	TGCGCCAGCAGCTTGGATCCGGGTCAAGAGACCCAGTACTTC	CASSLDPGQETQYF
TRBD1	TRBJ1-5	TRBV6-1	TGTGCCAGCAGTGCTACAGGGGACAATCAGCCCCAGCATTTT	CASSATGDNQPQHF
TRBD1	TRBJ2-5	TRBV15	TGTGCCACCAGAAACCGGGACAGGGGCGCAGGGGAGACCCAGTACTTC	CATRNRDRGAGETQYF
-	TRBJ2-2	TRBV28	TGTGCCAGCAGTTTATTAGGCGGGTTCACCGGGGAGCTGTTTTTT	CASSLLGGFTGELFF
-	TRBJ2-5	TRBV10-3	TGTGCCACCAGTGAGTCAACAGGGCAAGAGACCCAGTACTTC	CATSESTGQETQYF
-	TRBJ1-1	TRBV7-9	TGTGCCAGCAGCCTCCTATACACTGAAGCTTTCTTT	CASSLLYTEAFF
TRBD1	TRBJ2-1	TRBV2	TGTGCCAGCAGCCGTGACAGGGCCTCCTACAATGAGCAGTTCTTC	CASSRDRASYNEQFF
-	TRBJ1-1	TRBV15	TGTGCCACCAGCAGAGACGGGGTAACTGAAGCTTTCTTT	CATSRDGVTEAFF
TRBD2	TRBJ2-5	TRBV11-2	TGTGCCAGCAGCCTCCCCTCGACTAGCGGGAGGACTCAAGAGACCCAGTACTTC	CASSLPSTSGRTQETQYF